The T cell receptor beta chain described here comes from a study of long-term antiretroviral therapy in people with HIV (dated by TCRdb to 2022 to 2024). Background on the whole study: The earliest samples were collected roughly a decade before the 2015 WHO recommendation for immediate ART, at a time when ART was usually postponed until CD4 counts fell. Whether ART initiation and durable HIV suppression were associated with changes in peripheral blood TRB repertoire composition and diversity was tested in a retrospective serial study. A total of about 200 cryopreserved PBMC samples were contributed to the cohort by 30 adults with confirmed HIV infection, with samples collected serially over a mean of roughly six years (range 1-12). Of the approximately 30 participants with HIV, 10 to 11 were female. No cross-contamination during QIAcube processing was shown when test extractions of a monoclonal T-cell line were performed alongside over 25 polyclonal samples.

The immunoSEQ hsTCRB v3.0 assay was used at survey level resolution for TRB variable region sequencing. A depth of roughly 40,000-55,000 T-cell genomes per sample was targeted for TRB sequencing. An Illumina MiSeq with a v3 150-cycle kit was used to sequence the pooled TRB libraries. From the authors' description of their analysis: Repertoire analysis was run in R within a reproducible Nextflow workflow that covered QC, data transformation and analysis. LymphoSeq2, an R package for AIRR-Seq data exploration, was used to implement custom analyses. After excluding a few samples that yielded fewer than 5000 total TRB sequences, approximately 180 HIV repertoires remained for analysis. Among the approximately 190 retained HIV repertoires, 55 to 65 were collected before ART initiation and 129 after ART initiation. Repertoires were downsampled to 5000 TRB nucleotide sequences, with summary statistics averaged over 100 downsampling iterations. TRB sequences were retained for analysis only if CDR3 regions of at least seven amino acids were present. Two measures captured diversity: a Shannon entropy-derived clonality score and the Gini coefficient. Repertoire networks linked the top 5000 CDR3 amino acid sequences whenever two sequences differed by an edit distance of one. GLIPH2 predicted antigen specificity groups and MHC restriction for TRB CDR3 amino acid sequences. To flag known associations with CMV, EBV, HIV or tissue antigens, CDR3 amino acid sequences were compared against VDJdb and McPAS-TCR. Pre-ART, post-ART and control groups were compared with Wilcoxon signed-rank tests and Holm-Bonferroni correction. TCRdb retrieved this table from immuneACCESS and kept in-frame rearrangements only. Not all clones are present; in checked studies, unresolved V genes account for under half, and no reason is known for the remainder. V, J and clone size derive from that table, while D and trimming were established from the DNA sequence. For this sample the table gives some 35,000 clones, of which roughly four fifths were detected only once. Clones ranked in the top ten supply 7.9% of the sample.

The investigation overall reported the following: Inferences about post-ART repertoire changes are limited because no data were available on ART adherence, viral resistance or therapy changes. Starting ART was linked to a significant rise in TRB diversity, yet even with long-term ART the diversity remained significantly lower than in transplant donor controls. Expanded TRB clones identified before ART initiation dominated the repertoire across all time points, though the dominance fluctuated and decreased in many PLHIV after ART. The samples were dated from about 2003 to 2017, and the ART regimens that were used may be less effective than current ART regimens. Because cell numbers in pre-ART samples were limited, unsorted PBMC were profiled instead of sorted CD4+ and CD8+ T cells. Owing to limited PBMC availability, only the TCR beta chain was sequenced, without alpha chain pairing. HIV repertoires had narrower CDR3 length ranges than controls, and the network structure suggested an antigen-experienced repertoire that shifted only slightly toward naive after ART.

Cut back by 4 bases and 6 bases, the V and J ends lie 10 bases apart. Looking up the germline V gene (reference sequence) yields CDR1 SEHNR and CDR2 FQNEAQ. Spanning cysteine to phenylalanine, the CDR3 consists of 13 amino acids. This entry keeps only the CDR3 DNA: 39 bases, framed from base 1. Participants were included only if at least one PBMC sample before ART initiation and at least two post-ART samples were available. All participants with HIV were treated in the United States of America. Before DNA extraction, cryopreserved samples of about 0.95-10 million PBMC were thawed and then washed. At the time of the earliest PBMC sample, participants with HIV were aged between about 20 and 60 years. Per participant, PBMC samples came from 1-4 timepoints prior to ART initiation and 2-8 timepoints following ART initiation, for a median of 7 samples. Serial HIV viral load, CD4+ T-cell count, ART history and demographic data were obtained for every participant. A Qiagen kit on a QIAcube was used to extract genomic DNA from unsorted PBMC, with samples processed in batches of 12.

About this clone: Its antigen is not yet known. No much larger clone is present one base from it, and per-base qualities are unavailable.

The sequences come from unsorted PBMCs, collected 0.4 years before starting antiretroviral therapy. This receptor chain uses TRBV7-9 and TRBJ2-1; the D gene is not confidently resolved. The clonotype comes from a man in his late teens or twenties with HIV. The nucleotide sequence is TGTGCCAGCAGCTCCCTTGTGGTCAATGAGCAGTTCTTC. It translates to CASSSLVVNEQFF.